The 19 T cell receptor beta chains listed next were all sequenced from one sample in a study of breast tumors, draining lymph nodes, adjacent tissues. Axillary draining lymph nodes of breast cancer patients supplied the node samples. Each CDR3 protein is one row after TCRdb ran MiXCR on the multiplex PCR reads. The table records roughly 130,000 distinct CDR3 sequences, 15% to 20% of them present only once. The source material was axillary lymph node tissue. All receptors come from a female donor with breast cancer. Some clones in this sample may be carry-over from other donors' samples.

The CDR3 nucleotides read TGTGCCAGCAGCTTGGGGCGACAGTACAATGAAAAACTGTTTTTT. Translation: CASSLGRQYNEKLFF. The J gene is TRBJ1-4, the V gene TRBV5-6, with D possibly TRBD1 on 5 matching bases. CDR1 and CDR2 from the germline V gene are SGHDT and YYEEEE. The CDR3 covers 15 residues. Deletions cut 0 bases from V and 5 bases from J, with 11 bases between.

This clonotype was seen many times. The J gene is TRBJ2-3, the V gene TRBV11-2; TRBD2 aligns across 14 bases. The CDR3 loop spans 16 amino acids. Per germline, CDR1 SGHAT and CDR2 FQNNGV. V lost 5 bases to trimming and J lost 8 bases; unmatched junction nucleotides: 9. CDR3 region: CASSPGLAGGRGTQYF. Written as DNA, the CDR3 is TGTGCCAGCAGCCCAGGACTAGCGGGGGGCCGAGGTACGCAGTATTTT.

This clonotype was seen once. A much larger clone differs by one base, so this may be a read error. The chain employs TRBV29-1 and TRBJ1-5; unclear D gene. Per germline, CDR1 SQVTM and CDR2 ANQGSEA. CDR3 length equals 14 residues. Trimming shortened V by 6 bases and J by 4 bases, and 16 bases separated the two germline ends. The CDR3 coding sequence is TGCAGCGTGTCCCAGGACGGAGGAAATCAGCCCCAGCATTTT. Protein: CSVSQDGGNQPQHF.

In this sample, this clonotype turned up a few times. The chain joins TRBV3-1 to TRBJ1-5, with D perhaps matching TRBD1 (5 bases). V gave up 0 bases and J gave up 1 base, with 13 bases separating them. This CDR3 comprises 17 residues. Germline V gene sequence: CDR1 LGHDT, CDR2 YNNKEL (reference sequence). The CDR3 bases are TGTGCCAGCAGCCAAGATCCCGCGGGGGGAAGCAATCAGCCCCAGCATTTT. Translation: CASSQDPAGGSNQPQHF. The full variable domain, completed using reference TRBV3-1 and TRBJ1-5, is DTAVSQTPKYLVTQMGNDKSIKCEQNLGHDTMYWYKQDSKKFLKIMFSYNNKELIINETVPNRFSPKSPDKAHLNLHINSLELGDSAVYFCASSQDPAGGSNQPQHFGDGTRLSIL.

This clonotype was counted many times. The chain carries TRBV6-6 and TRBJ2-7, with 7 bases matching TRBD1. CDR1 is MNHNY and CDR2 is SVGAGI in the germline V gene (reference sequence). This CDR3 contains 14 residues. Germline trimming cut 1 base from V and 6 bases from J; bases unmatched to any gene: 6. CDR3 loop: CASSYFLQGIEQYF. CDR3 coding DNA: TGTGCCAGCAGTTACTTTCTACAGGGGATCGAGCAGTACTTC.

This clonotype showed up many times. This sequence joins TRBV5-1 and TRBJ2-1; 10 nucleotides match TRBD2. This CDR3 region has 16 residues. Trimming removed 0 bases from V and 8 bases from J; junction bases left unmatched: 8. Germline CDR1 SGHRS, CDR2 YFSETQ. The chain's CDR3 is CASSLEWPSGSHEQFF. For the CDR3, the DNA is TGCGCCAGCAGCTTGGAGTGGCCTAGCGGGAGTCATGAGCAGTTCTTC.

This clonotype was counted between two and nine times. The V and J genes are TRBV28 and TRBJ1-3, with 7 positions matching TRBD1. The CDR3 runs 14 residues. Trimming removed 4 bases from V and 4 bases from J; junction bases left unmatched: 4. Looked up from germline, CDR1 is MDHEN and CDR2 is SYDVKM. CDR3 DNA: TGTGCCAGCAGTTCAGGGGGACTGGGAAACACCATATATTTT. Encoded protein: CASSSGGLGNTIYF. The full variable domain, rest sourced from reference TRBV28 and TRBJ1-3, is DVKVTQSSRYLVKRTGEKVFLECVQDMDHENMFWYRQDPGLGLRLIYFSYDVKMKEKGDIPEGYSVSREKKERFSLILESASTNQTSMYLCASSSGGLGNTIYFGEGSWLTVV.

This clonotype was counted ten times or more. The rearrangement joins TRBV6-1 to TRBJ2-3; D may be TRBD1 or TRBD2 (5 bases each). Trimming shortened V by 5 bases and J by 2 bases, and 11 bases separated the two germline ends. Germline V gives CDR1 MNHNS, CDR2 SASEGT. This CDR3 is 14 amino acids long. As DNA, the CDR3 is TGTGCCAGCAGTCCCGGGACGTACACAGATACGCAGTATTTT. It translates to CASSPGTYTDTQYF.

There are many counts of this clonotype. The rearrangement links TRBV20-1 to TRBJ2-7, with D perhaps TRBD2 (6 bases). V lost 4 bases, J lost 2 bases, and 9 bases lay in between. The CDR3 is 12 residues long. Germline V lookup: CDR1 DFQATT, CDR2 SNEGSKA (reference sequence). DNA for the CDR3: TGCAGTGCTAATAGCGGCCCCTACGAGCAGTACTTC. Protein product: CSANSGPYEQYF.

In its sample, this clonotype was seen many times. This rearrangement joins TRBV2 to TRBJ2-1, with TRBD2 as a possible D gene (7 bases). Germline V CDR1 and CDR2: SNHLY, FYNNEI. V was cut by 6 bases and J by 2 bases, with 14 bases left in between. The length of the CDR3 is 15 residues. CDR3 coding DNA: TGTGCCAGCAGGGTAGGGGGGGGGACCTACAATGAGCAGTTCTTC. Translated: CASRVGGGTYNEQFF.

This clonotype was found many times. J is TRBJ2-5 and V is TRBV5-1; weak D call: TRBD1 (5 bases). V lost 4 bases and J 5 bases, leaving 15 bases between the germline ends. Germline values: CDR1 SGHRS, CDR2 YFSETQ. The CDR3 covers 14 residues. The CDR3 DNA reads TGCGCCAGCAGCCCAGGACACTTTGGTGAGACCCAGTACTTC. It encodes CASSPGHFGETQYF.

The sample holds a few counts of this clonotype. The CDR3, as DNA: TGTGCCAGCAGCCAAGTCAGCGGGGCCGGGGCAGATACGCAGTATTTT. It encodes CASSQVSGAGADTQYF. V is TRBV3-1 and J is TRBJ2-3; 7 nucleotides agree with TRBD2. The CDR3 has 16 amino acids. The J segment lost 4 bases and the V segment lost 1 base, leaving 8 bases of the junction unmatched. Looked up from germline, CDR1 is LGHDT and CDR2 is YNNKEL (reference sequence).

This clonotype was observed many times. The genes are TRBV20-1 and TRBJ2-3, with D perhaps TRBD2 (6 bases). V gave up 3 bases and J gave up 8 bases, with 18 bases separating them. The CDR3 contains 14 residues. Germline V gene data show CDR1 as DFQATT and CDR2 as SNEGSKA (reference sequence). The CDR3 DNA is TGCAGTGCTAGTCGGGACTTCCGAATGGGTACGCAGTATTTT. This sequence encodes CSASRDFRMGTQYF.

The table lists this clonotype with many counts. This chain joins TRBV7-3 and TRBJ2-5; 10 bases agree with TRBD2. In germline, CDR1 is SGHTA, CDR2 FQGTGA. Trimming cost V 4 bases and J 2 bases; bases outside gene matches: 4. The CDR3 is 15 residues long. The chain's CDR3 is CASSSGLASQETQYF. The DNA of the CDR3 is TGTGCCAGCAGCTCGGGACTAGCGTCTCAAGAGACCCAGTACTTC.

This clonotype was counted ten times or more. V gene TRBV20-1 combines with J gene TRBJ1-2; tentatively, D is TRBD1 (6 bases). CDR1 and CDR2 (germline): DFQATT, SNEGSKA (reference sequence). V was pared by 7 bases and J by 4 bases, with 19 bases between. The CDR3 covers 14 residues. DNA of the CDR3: TGCAGTGGGACAAGACAGGCTTTTGTCTATGGCTACACCTTC. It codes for CSGTRQAFVYGYTF.

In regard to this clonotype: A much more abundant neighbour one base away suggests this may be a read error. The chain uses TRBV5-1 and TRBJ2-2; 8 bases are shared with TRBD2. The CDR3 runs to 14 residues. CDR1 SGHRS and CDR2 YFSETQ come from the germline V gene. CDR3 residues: CASSYSGNSGELFF. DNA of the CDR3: TGCGCCAGCAGTTATAGCGGGAACAGCGGGGAGCTGTTTTTT.

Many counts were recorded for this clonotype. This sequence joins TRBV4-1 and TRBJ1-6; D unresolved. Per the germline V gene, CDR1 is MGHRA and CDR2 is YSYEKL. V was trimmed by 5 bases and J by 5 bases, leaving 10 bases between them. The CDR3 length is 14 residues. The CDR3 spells CASSKVRNNSPLHF. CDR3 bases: TGCGCCAGCAGCAAGGTACGGAATAATTCACCCCTCCACTTT.

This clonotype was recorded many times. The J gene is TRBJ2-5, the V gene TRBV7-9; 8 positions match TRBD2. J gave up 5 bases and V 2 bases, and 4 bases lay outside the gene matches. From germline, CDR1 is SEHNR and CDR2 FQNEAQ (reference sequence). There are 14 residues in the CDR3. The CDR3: CASSLSRGGETQYF. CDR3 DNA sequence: TGTGCCAGCAGCTTATCCCGGGGGGGCGAGACCCAGTACTTC. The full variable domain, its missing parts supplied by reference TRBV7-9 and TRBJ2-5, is DTGVSQNPRHKITKRGQNVTFRCDPISEHNRLYWYRQTLGQGPEFLTYFQNEAQLEKSRLLSDRFSAERPKGSFSTLEIQRTEQGDSAMYLCASSLSRGGETQYFGPGTRLLVL.

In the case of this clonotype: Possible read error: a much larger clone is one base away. The CDR3 is CATSDPFLGSYNEKLFF. The CDR3 nucleotides are TGTGCCACCAGTGACCCCTTTCTGGGCTCCTATAATGAAAAACTGTTTTTT. The chain has TRBV24-1 and TRBJ1-4; D uncertain. Per the germline V gene, CDR1 is KGHDR and CDR2 is SFDVKD. There are 17 residues in the CDR3. Deletions cut 4 bases from V and 4 bases from J, with 18 bases between.